This T cell receptor (beta chain) appears in the sequencing data of a study of blood T cell repertoires in COVID-19 (dated by TCRdb to between 2020 and 2021). Regarding the study in general: Collaborator samples came from the United States, Italy and Spain and covered acute and convalescent phases of COVID-19. The prospective study material was composed of cDNA or gDNA derived from T cells, B-cell-depleted T cells, or PBMCs. Subjects who had been exposed to COVID-19, were actively infected with it, or had recovered from it provided the deeply sampled blood TCRbeta repertoires that made up the dataset. The repertoires were made available in a free public database intended to serve as a resource for research on the immune response to SARS-CoV-2. The samples were drawn from the first 160 participants of the ongoing ImmuneRACE study and from more than 1,000 subjects provided by 6 global collaborators. Nearly every sample came with metadata listing a de-identified subject ID, COVID-19 status, age in years and sex. Where available, HLA class I and class II types were taken from metadata supplied by the sample provider and were not determined by assay-based typing. The full study reports these points: The quantity of clinical and demographic metadata differed by source and by participant and was supplied without curation.

Trimming accounts for 4 bases at V and 7 bases at J, while the number of junction bases matched to no gene is 10. In the germline V gene, CDR1 corresponds to MNHEY and CDR2 to SVGEGT. There are 15 amino acids in the CDR3, from cysteine to phenylalanine inclusive. Just CDR3 DNA is preserved here, 45 bases in frame from base 1. Remarks on this clone: Its antigen is not yet known. Base-call qualities are not available, and no considerably larger clone is one nucleotide away.

Each collaborating institution followed its own protocols to collect whole blood in K2EDTA tubes. For TCRbeta analysis, collaborators shipped samples in one of three forms: frozen whole blood, isolated PBMCs, or DNA extracted from either of those sample types. The immunoSEQ Assay, a bias-controlled multiplex PCR, was used to amplify TCRbeta CDR3 regions from genomic DNA. In the original analysis: Nucleated cell counts per sample were estimated from amplification of reference gene primers within the assay. To quantify the absolute abundance of each unique TCRbeta CDR3 rearrangement, sequence reads were collapsed and filtered. Productive Simpson clonality was computed per sample as the square root of Simpson's diversity index over productive rearrangements. What TCRdb holds here is the immuneACCESS table cut down to in-frame rearrangements. Part of the clones is not present; checked against another copy, under half of the missing clones reflect an unresolved V gene, and the others are unexplained. That table supplies the V and J calls and clone size; D and trimming were determined from the DNA. Counted in this sample were about 100,000 clones; around 90% of them appeared once. 5% of the sample comes from the top ten.

The sequence links TRBV6-2 or TRBV6-3 to TRBJ2-1; the central 7 bases match TRBD2. Material for sequencing was peripheral blood. This clonotype was obtained from a human donor in a cohort sampled during active COVID-19. Read as DNA, the sequence is TGTGCCAGCAGTTCGTCGGGCGGGAGTTTAAATGAGCAGTTCTTC. It codes for CASSSSGGSLNEQFF.